The 21 T cell receptor beta chains listed next were all sequenced from one sample in a study of T cell clonotyping in hematopoietic cell transplantation. Some clones are missing from TCRdb's copy, which holds only in-frame ones; the method was immunoSEQ multiplex PCR. Seen here are roughly 11,000 clones, roughly 87% observed once, and the top ten hold approximately 3.6%. The sample consisted of peripheral blood mononuclear cells. Every receptor here comes from a human donor who either received an allogeneic hematopoietic cell transplant for a myeloid malignancy or was a related donor (not recorded which). Some clones in this sample may be carry-over from other donors' samples.

This chain uses TRBV30 with TRBJ2-2, with TRBD1 identical over 10 bases. J gave up 3 bases and V 2 bases, and 12 bases lay outside the gene matches. The germline gives CDR1 GTSNPN, CDR2 SVGIG (reference sequence). The CDR3 loop spans 18 amino acids. CDR3 loop: CAWSSGGWGTGDTGELFF. CDR3 DNA sequence: TGTGCCTGGAGTAGCGGTGGGTGGGGGACAGGGGACACCGGGGAGCTGTTTTTT. The variable domain in full, with the rest retrieved from reference TRBV30 and TRBJ2-2, is SQTIHQWPATLVQPVGSPLSLECTVEGTSNPNLYWYRQAAGRGLQLLFYSVGIGQISSEVPQNLSASRPQDRQFILSSKKLLLSDSGFYLCAWSSGGWGTGDTGELFFGEGSRLTVL.

A few counts support this clone. The V call is TRBV5-6, the J call TRBJ1-6; D is uncertain. The CDR3 length is 12 residues. V dropped 0 bases and J dropped 10 bases, with 5 bases sitting between them. CDR1 SGHDT and CDR2 YYEEEE come from the germline V gene. CDR3 in DNA: TGTGCCAGCAGCTTGGAGGACTCACCCCTCCACTTT. Translated: CASSLEDSPLHF.

The chain has TRBV6-5 and TRBJ2-3; D might be TRBD1 or TRBD2, each matching 6 bases. CDR3 length: 16 amino acids. The V and J ends lost 0 bases and 1 base respectively, with 11 bases between them. Germline loops: CDR1 MNHEY, CDR2 SVGAGI. The CDR3 coding sequence is TGTGCCAGCAGTTACTCGAGGAGGGGGGGCACAGATACGCAGTATTTT. It encodes CASSYSRRGGTDTQYF.

CDR3 in amino acids: CASRLGRKVETQYF. Here the CDR3 DNA reads TGCGCCAGCAGATTAGGACGGAAGGTTGAGACCCAGTACTTC. This chain links TRBV5-1 with TRBJ2-5; the D is unclear. Germline values: CDR1 SGHRS, CDR2 YFSETQ. The CDR3 is 14 residues long. Trimming took 5 bases from V and 5 from J, leaving 16 bases between them.

This clone was seen a handful of times. The genes are TRBV2 and TRBJ1-1; no clear D. This CDR3 contains 12 residues. Germline values: CDR1 SNHLY, CDR2 FYNNEI. V lost 2 bases and J lost 7, with 8 bases in between. For the CDR3, the DNA is TGTGCCAGCAGTGAAAAGGTATATGAAGCTTTCTTT. Its translation is CASSEKVYEAFF.

In this sample, this clone turned up once. This rearrangement joins TRBV27 to TRBJ1-4; a possible D gene is TRBD1 (5 bases). Trimming removed 1 base at V and 0 bases at J, with 6 bases between. Germline CDR1 MNHEY, CDR2 SMNVEV (reference sequence). This CDR3 has 15 residues. Here the CDR3 reads CASSLWGTTNEKLFF. DNA for the CDR3: TGTGCCAGCAGTTTATGGGGGACAACTAATGAAAAACTGTTTTTT.

CDR3 residues: CASSLDRPGQGAQLNYGYTF. The CDR3 DNA reads TGTGCCAGCAGCTTAGATAGACCGGGACAGGGGGCGCAGTTAAACTATGGCTACACCTTC. This chain uses TRBV11-2 with TRBJ1-2; 12 nucleotides align to TRBD1. J was trimmed by 2 bases and V by 0 bases; bases with no gene match: 13. The V gene's germline CDR1 is SGHAT and CDR2 FQNNGV. This CDR3 is 20 amino acids long. Full variable domain (remainder filled in from reference TRBV11-2 and TRBJ1-2): EAGVAQSPRYKIIEKRQSVAFWCNPISGHATLYWYQQILGQGPKLLIQFQNNGVVDDSQLPKDRFSAERLKGVDSTLKIQPAKLEDSAVYLCASSLDRPGQGAQLNYGYTFGSGTRLTVV.

CDR3 sequence (DNA): TGCGCCAGCAGTCGGACTAGCGGGGGAGCCTACGAGCAGTACTTC. Amino acid sequence: CASSRTSGGAYEQYF. V usage is TRBV5-1 and J usage is TRBJ2-7; 13 nucleotides line up with TRBD2. Germline loops: CDR1 SGHRS, CDR2 YFSETQ. The V gene end was trimmed by 5 bases and the J gene end by 2 bases; junction bases not matched to a gene: 4. The CDR3 length is 15 residues. The full variable domain, its missing parts supplied by reference TRBV5-1 and TRBJ2-7, is KAGVTQTPRYLIKTRGQQVTLSCSPISGHRSVSWYQQTPGQGLQFLFEYFSETQRNKGNFPGRFSGRQFSNSRSEMNVSTLELGDSALYLCASSRTSGGAYEQYFGPGTRLTVT.

This clone was observed once. The chain links TRBV6-1 to TRBJ1-5; no firm D call. Germline V lookup: CDR1 MNHNS, CDR2 SASEGT. CDR3 size: 14 residues. The germline V and J ends were trimmed by 4 bases and 2 bases, with 9 bases remaining between them. The CDR3 nucleotides read TGTGCCAGCAGTGTAGGAGCCGGCAATCAGCCCCAGCATTTT. It is translated as CASSVGAGNQPQHF.

V usage is TRBV5-1 and J usage is TRBJ1-1; D uncertain. Trimming removed 1 base at V and 4 bases at J, with 11 bases between. The germline V gene encodes CDR1 SGHRS and CDR2 YFSETQ. The CDR3 has 14 amino acids. CDR3 in amino acids: CASSLRGWGTEAFF. The CDR3 DNA follows: TGCGCCAGCAGCTTGCGAGGATGGGGCACTGAAGCTTTCTTT.

The J gene is TRBJ1-5, the V gene TRBV7-9; D is possibly TRBD1 (6 bases). Germline-derived CDR1 and CDR2 are SEHNR and FQNEAQ (reference sequence). CDR3 length equals 16 residues. Trimming stripped 9 bases from V and 0 bases from J, with 18 bases between. The CDR3 region is CARPGRGEYSNQPQHF. The CDR3, as DNA: TGTGCCAGACCAGGGAGGGGGGAGTATAGCAATCAGCCCCAGCATTTT.

The rearrangement links TRBV2 to TRBJ2-1; D is ambiguous. CDR1 is SNHLY, CDR2 FYNNEI, per germline. This CDR3 is built from 13 residues. The V gene lost 0 bases and the J gene lost 2 bases, with 2 bases spanning the gap. Written as DNA, the CDR3 is TGTGCCAGCAGTGAAGCGGCCTACAATGAGCAGTTCTTC. It is translated as CASSEAAYNEQFF.

This chain's CDR3 is CASSLDGVTKLFF. The CDR3 region has the DNA TGCGCCAGCAGCTTGGACGGGGTGACGAAACTGTTTTTT. This sequence joins TRBV5-1 and TRBJ1-4, with D unclear. Germline CDR1 and CDR2: SGHRS and YFSETQ. The CDR3 has 13 residues. V was pared by 0 bases and J by 11 bases, with 11 bases between.

This clone was recorded only once. The J gene is TRBJ1-2, the V gene TRBV7-8; tentative D call: TRBD1 (6 bases). This CDR3 contains 14 residues. CDR1 SGHVS and CDR2 FQNEAQ come from the germline V gene. The V and J ends lost 0 bases and 6 bases respectively, with 11 bases between them. CDR3 region: CASSLAAGVDGYTF. DNA for the CDR3: TGTGCCAGCAGCTTAGCGGCAGGGGTGGATGGCTACACCTTC.

The rearrangement joins TRBV4-3 to TRBJ2-1; D remains ambiguous. The CDR3 spans 16 residues. CDR1 and CDR2 from the germline V gene are LGHNA and YSLEER. The ends were cut back, 1 base at V and 0 bases at J, with 10 bases in the middle. CDR3 protein: CASSQAPRSSYNEQFF. The CDR3 DNA is TGCGCCAGCAGCCAAGCACCCAGGAGCTCCTACAATGAGCAGTTCTTC.

The chain uses TRBV6-1 and TRBJ2-1; no definite D call. The V and J ends lost 1 base and 8 bases respectively, with 15 bases between them. The CDR3 runs to 15 residues. Germline V lookup: CDR1 MNHNS, CDR2 SASEGT. This chain's CDR3 is CASSEGWAPRDEQFF. CDR3 nucleotide sequence: TGTGCCAGCAGTGAAGGCTGGGCACCCCGGGATGAGCAGTTCTTC.

The rearrangement uses TRBV15 and TRBJ1-2; 8 nucleotides align to TRBD1. Germline CDR1 is LNHNV and CDR2 is YYDKDF (reference sequence). The length of the CDR3 is 14 residues. The junction had 3 bases not matched to a gene; V was cut back by 1 base and J by 5 bases. The CDR3 DNA reads TGTGCCACCAGCAGAGCGAGGACAGGGTATGGCTACACCTTC. The encoded protein is CATSRARTGYGYTF.

The chain carries TRBV11-2 and TRBJ1-2; D not resolved. From germline, CDR1 is SGHAT and CDR2 FQNNGV. The CDR3 has 15 residues. V shed 1 base and J shed 4 bases, with 13 bases lying between them. The CDR3 reads CASSLVSTGLYGYTF. CDR3 coding DNA: TGTGCCAGCAGCTTAGTTTCCACCGGCCTCTATGGCTACACCTTC.

This chain joins TRBV7-9 and TRBJ2-3; the match to TRBD1 covers 10 bases. The CDR3 contains 14 residues. Trimming cost V 3 bases and J 4 bases; bases outside gene matches: 1. Germline values: CDR1 SEHNR, CDR2 FQNEAQ (reference sequence). CDR3 coding DNA: TGTGCCAGCAGCTTGGGACAGGGGTCAGATACGCAGTATTTT. It specifies CASSLGQGSDTQYF. Supplemented by reference TRBV7-9 and TRBJ2-3, the full variable domain reads DTGVSQNPRHKITKRGQNVTFRCDPISEHNRLYWYRQTLGQGPEFLTYFQNEAQLEKSRLLSDRFSAERPKGSFSTLEIQRTEQGDSAMYLCASSLGQGSDTQYFGPGTRLTVL.

V is TRBV7-9 and J is TRBJ2-7, with TRBD1 matching over 8 bases. The V gene end was trimmed by 6 bases and the J gene end by 2 bases; junction bases not matched to a gene: 9. Germline assignment: CDR1 SEHNR and CDR2 FQNEAQ (reference sequence). The CDR3 length is 15 residues. The CDR3 loop is CASREKTGDTYEQYF. As DNA, the CDR3 is TGTGCCAGCAGGGAGAAGACAGGGGATACCTACGAGCAGTACTTC.

CDR3 sequence: CASSPGSGRETQYF. For the CDR3, the DNA is TGCGCCAGCAGCCCGGGTTCGGGTCGCGAGACCCAGTACTTC. The chain carries TRBV5-1 and TRBJ2-5, with D uncertain. In germline, CDR1 is SGHRS, CDR2 YFSETQ. The CDR3 extends over 14 amino acids. The germline V and J ends were trimmed by 4 bases and 5 bases, with 15 bases remaining between them.